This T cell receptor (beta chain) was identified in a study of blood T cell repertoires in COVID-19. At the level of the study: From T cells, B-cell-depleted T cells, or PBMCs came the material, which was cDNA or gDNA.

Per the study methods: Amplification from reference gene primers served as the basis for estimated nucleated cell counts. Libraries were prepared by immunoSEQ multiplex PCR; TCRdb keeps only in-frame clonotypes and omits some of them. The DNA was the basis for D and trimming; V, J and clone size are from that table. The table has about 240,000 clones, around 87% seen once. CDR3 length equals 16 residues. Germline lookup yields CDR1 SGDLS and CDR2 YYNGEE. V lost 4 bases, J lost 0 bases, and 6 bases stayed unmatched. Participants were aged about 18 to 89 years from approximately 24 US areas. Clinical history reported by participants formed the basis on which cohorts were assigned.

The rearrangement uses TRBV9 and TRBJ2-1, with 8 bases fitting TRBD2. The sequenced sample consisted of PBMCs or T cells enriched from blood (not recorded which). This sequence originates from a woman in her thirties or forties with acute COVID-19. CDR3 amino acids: CASSTLAGRSYNEQFF. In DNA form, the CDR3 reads TGTGCCAGCAGCACCTTAGCGGGACGCTCCTACAATGAGCAGTTCTTC.